Listed below are T cell receptor beta chains from one sample, sequenced in a study of blood T cells in healthy people across ages. TCRdb called the 5' RACE reads again in MiXCR, with one record for every CDR3 protein. The profile covers more than 800,000 distinct CDR3 sequences, with roughly 26% appearing a single time and 15% to 20% taken by the ten largest. Sequencing was carried out using blood. The source is a woman over 75 in good health. CDR3s include the opening cysteine and the closing phenylalanine or tryptophan. D genes are given only for firm matches. Clone size, where shown, is once, few, many, or a class for clones that have expanded.

clone_size	v_call	j_call	d_call	cdr3_aa	cdr3_nt
many	TRBV20-1	TRBJ2-1	TRBD2	CSVVHPGLGSPGDEQFF	TGCAGTGTGGTCCATCCGGGACTAGGTTCACCGGGAGATGAGCAGTTCTTC
once	TRBV29-1	TRBJ2-1	TRBD2	CSVGGLAGGPEQFF	TGCAGCGTTGGCGGACTAGCGGGAGGGCCGGAGCAGTTCTTC
many	TRBV7-9	TRBJ2-7	NA	CASSLGPWESYEQYF	TGTGCCAGCAGCTTAGGACCATGGGAGTCCTACGAGCAGTACTTC
NA	TRBV20-1	TRBJ2-5	NA	CSAGRLGQETQYF	TGCAGTGCTGGACGACTCGGGCAAGAGACCCAGTACTTC
NA	TRBV6-2/TRBV6-3	TRBJ2-7	NA	CASSYHFAGTYEQYF	TGTGCCAGCAGTTACCATTTCGCAGGGACCTACGAGCAGTACTTC
many	TRBV11-2	TRBJ2-1	TRBD1	CASSLPTDRVSYNEQFF	TGTGCCAGCAGCTTACCGACTGACAGGGTCTCCTACAATGAGCAGTTCTTC
few	TRBV10-1	TRBJ1-1	NA	CASSEPRGTEAFF	TGCGCCAGCAGTGAGCCCCGGGGGACTGAAGCTTTCTTT
many	TRBV21-1	TRBJ2-7	NA	CASSHLGPHYEQYF	TGTGCCAGCAGTCACCTGGGGCCTCACTACGAGCAGTACTTC
few	TRBV9	TRBJ1-6	TRBD1	CASSPRDSYNSPLHF	TGTGCCAGCAGCCCTAGGGACAGCTATAATTCACCCCTCCACTTT
NA	TRBV7-6	TRBJ1-1	NA	CASSHGGKTEAFF	TGTGCCAGCAGCCATGGGGGGAAAACTGAAGCTTTCTTT
NA	TRBV5-6	TRBJ2-5	TRBD2	CASSRRGRAGVNQETQYF	TGTGCCAGCAGCCGTCGGGGACGAGCGGGGGTCAACCAAGAGACCCAGTACTTC
NA	TRBV9	TRBJ2-5	TRBD1	CASSVGDRGTHRQETQYF	TGTGCCAGCAGCGTAGGGGACAGGGGGACCCACCGGCAAGAGACCCAGTACTTC
many	TRBV5-1	TRBJ2-1	NA	CASSLRDSGAYNEQFF	TGCGCCAGCAGCTTGAGGGACAGCGGGGCCTACAATGAGCAGTTCTTC
NA	TRBV7-2	TRBJ2-5	NA	CASKKGSVETQYF	TGTGCCAGCAAAAAGGGATCGGTAGAGACCCAGTACTTC
many	TRBV18	TRBJ2-7	NA	CASTKDSLVEQYF	TGTGCCAGCACCAAGGACAGCCTGGTCGAGCAGTACTTC
NA	TRBV5-1	TRBJ2-1	NA	CASSPGGGENEQFF	TGCGCCAGCAGCCCCGGAGGGGGGGAGAATGAGCAGTTCTTC
few	TRBV30	TRBJ1-5	NA	CAWSAYNQPQHF	TGTGCCTGGAGTGCGTATAATCAGCCCCAGCATTTT
NA	TRBV6-2/TRBV6-3	TRBJ2-5	NA	CASADGSGPETQYF	TGTGCCAGCGCCGACGGGAGCGGGCCGGAGACCCAGTACTTC
few	TRBV20-1	TRBJ1-6	NA	CSAISSYNSPLHF	TGCAGTGCAATTAGCTCCTATAATTCACCCCTCCACTTT
many	TRBV5-1	TRBJ2-1	TRBD1	CASSFGTAYNEQFF	TGCGCCAGCAGCTTCGGGACAGCTTACAATGAGCAGTTCTTC
few	TRBV18	TRBJ2-1	NA	CASSPLGTEQFF	TGTGCCAGCTCACCCCTCGGTACTGAGCAGTTCTTC
NA	TRBV4-2	TRBJ2-7	NA	CASSPPVGGSYEQYF	TGTGCCAGCAGCCCTCCCGTGGGCGGCTCCTACGAGCAGTACTTC
NA	TRBV5-5	TRBJ1-6	NA	CASRGTGDSPLHF	TGTGCCAGCAGGGGGACGGGGGATTCACCCCTCCACTTT
NA	TRBV6-5	TRBJ2-4	NA	CASSDRQRGIQYF	TGTGCCAGCAGTGATCGCCAGAGGGGCATTCAGTACTTC
NA	TRBV18	TRBJ1-5	NA	CASSPRAANQPQHF	TGTGCCAGCTCACCTCGGGCAGCTAATCAGCCCCAGCATTTT
NA	TRBV24-1	TRBJ1-2	NA	CATSDGPPENYGYTF	TGTGCCACCAGTGACGGGCCTCCGGAAAACTATGGCTACACCTTC
NA	TRBV4-3	TRBJ2-7	TRBD2	CASSRDSGGLYNEQYF	TGCGCCAGCAGCCGAGATAGCGGGGGCCTATACAATGAGCAGTACTTC
NA	TRBV6-5	TRBJ1-1	TRBD1	CASSPQNRGTEAFF	TGTGCCAGCAGCCCTCAAAACAGGGGTACTGAAGCTTTCTTT
NA	TRBV19	TRBJ2-1	TRBD1	CASSVDRRTTYNEQFF	TGTGCCAGTAGTGTGGACAGGCGGACAACCTACAATGAGCAGTTCTTC
NA	TRBV7-2	TRBJ2-6	NA	CASSFPGGSEANVLTF	TGTGCCAGCAGCTTCCCCGGGGGCTCTGAGGCCAACGTCCTGACTTTC
NA	TRBV3-1	TRBJ1-3	NA	CASSPGLLAGSTIYF	TGTGCCAGCAGCCCGGGACTTCTGGCCGGAAGCACCATATATTTT
few	TRBV29-1	TRBJ1-2	NA	CSVEANSRYTF	TGCAGCGTTGAAGCCAACAGTCGCTACACCTTC
NA	TRBV15	TRBJ1-1	NA	CATSRQMGIRGMNTEAFF	TGTGCCACCAGCAGACAGATGGGGATCAGGGGCATGAACACTGAAGCTTTCTTT